The clone carrying this T cell receptor beta chain showed up just a few times. What it binds is unknown. These data come from a study of identical twins. A universal primer site arose from template switching, and cDNA bore unique molecular identifiers. TCRdb fed the 5' RACE reads into MiXCR, producing one record per CDR3 protein. The data show 350,000 to 600,000 distinct CDR3 sequences, more than 13% seen once. V gave up 5 bases and J gave up 1 base, with 18 bases separating them. The CDR3 is 16 residues long. Germline lookup yields CDR1 SEHNR and CDR2 FQNEAQ (reference sequence). Study-wide findings and caveats: While abundant cord blood beta clonotypes carried fewer insertions, memory repertoires showed no such pattern.

The same data also contributed to another study, on yellow fever vaccine responses in identical twins.

The sample consisted of CD4+ T cells sorted from blood. The receptor comes from a woman younger than 35 in good health. The chain uses TRBV7-9 and TRBJ2-7, with TRBD1 as a possible D gene (6 bases). This chain's CDR3 is CASSAIQGRRSYEQYF. The CDR3 DNA follows: TGTGCCAGCAGCGCGATACAGGGAAGAAGGTCCTACGAGCAGTACTTC.